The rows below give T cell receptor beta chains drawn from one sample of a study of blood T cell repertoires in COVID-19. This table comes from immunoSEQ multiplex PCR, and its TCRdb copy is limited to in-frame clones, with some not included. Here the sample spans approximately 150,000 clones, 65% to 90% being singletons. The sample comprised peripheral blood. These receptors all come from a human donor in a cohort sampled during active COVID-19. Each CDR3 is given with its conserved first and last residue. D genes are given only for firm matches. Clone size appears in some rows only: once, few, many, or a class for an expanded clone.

CDR3 protein: CASSKGLAGSAYNEQFF
CDR3 DNA: TGCGCCAGCAGCAAGGGACTAGCGGGATCTGCCTACAATGAGCAGTTCTTC
J gene: TRBJ2-1
V gene: TRBV5-1
clone size: -
D gene: TRBD2

CDR3 protein: CASSLSRESYEQYF
CDR3 DNA: TGTGCCAGCAGTTTATCACGGGAGTCCTACGAGCAGTACTTC
J gene: TRBJ2-7
V gene: TRBV27
clone size: -
D gene: -

CDR3 protein: CASSIAGGSYEQYF
CDR3 DNA: TGTGCCAGTAGTATTGCGGGAGGTAGCTACGAGCAGTACTTC
J gene: TRBJ2-7
V gene: TRBV19
clone size: -
D gene: TRBD2

CDR3 protein: CASSSPTAQTGANTDTQYF
CDR3 DNA: TGTGCCAGCAGTTCCCCTACTGCGCAGACAGGGGCGAACACAGATACGCAGTATTTT
J gene: TRBJ2-3
V gene: TRBV6-2/TRBV6-3
clone size: -
D gene: TRBD1

CDR3 protein: CASSQGQGKETQYF
CDR3 DNA: TGTGCCAGCAGCCAGGGACAGGGTAAAGAGACCCAGTACTTC
J gene: TRBJ2-5
V gene: TRBV11-3
clone size: -
D gene: TRBD1

CDR3 protein: CASSVRQEKGPQHF
CDR3 DNA: TGTGCCAGCAGTGTTAGACAGGAAAAGGGGCCCCAGCATTTT
J gene: TRBJ1-5
V gene: TRBV28
clone size: -
D gene: -

CDR3 protein: CASSQDRGPTDTQYF
CDR3 DNA: TGCGCCAGCAGCCAAGATCGAGGTCCGACAGATACGCAGTATTTT
J gene: TRBJ2-3
V gene: TRBV4-3
clone size: -
D gene: -

CDR3 protein: CASSSGTKYNEQFF
CDR3 DNA: TGTGCCAGCAGTTCCGGGACTAAATACAATGAGCAGTTCTTC
J gene: TRBJ2-1
V gene: TRBV28
clone size: -
D gene: TRBD2

CDR3 protein: CASSYSGRDYEQYF
CDR3 DNA: TGTGCCAGCAGTTACTCGGGCAGGGACTACGAGCAGTACTTC
J gene: TRBJ2-7
V gene: TRBV6-5
clone size: -
D gene: -

CDR3 protein: CASSYGQGTDTQYF
CDR3 DNA: TGTGCCAGCAGCTACGGACAGGGGACAGATACGCAGTATTTT
J gene: TRBJ2-3
V gene: TRBV7-6
clone size: -
D gene: TRBD1

CDR3 protein: CASSYSAGVGTEAFF
CDR3 DNA: TGTGCCAGCAGTTACTCGGCCGGAGTCGGCACTGAAGCTTTCTTT
J gene: TRBJ1-1
V gene: TRBV6-5
clone size: few
D gene: -

CDR3 protein: CASSQGQGRGETQYF
CDR3 DNA: TGCGCCAGCAGCCAAGGCCAAGGGCGGGGGGAGACCCAGTACTTC
J gene: TRBJ2-5
V gene: TRBV4-3
clone size: -
D gene: TRBD2

CDR3 protein: CASSYTVGAGDSYEQYF
CDR3 DNA: TGTGCCAGCAGTTACACAGTTGGGGCAGGAGACTCCTACGAGCAGTACTTC
J gene: TRBJ2-7
V gene: TRBV6-2/TRBV6-3
clone size: -
D gene: -

CDR3 protein: CASSPQGLAGAYNEQFF
CDR3 DNA: TGTGCCAGCAGTCCCCAAGGACTAGCGGGGGCCTACAATGAGCAGTTCTTC
J gene: TRBJ2-1
V gene: TRBV27
clone size: -
D gene: TRBD2

CDR3 protein: CASTGGALSNTEAFF
CDR3 DNA: TGTGCCAGCACGGGGGGGGCCCTCTCGAACACTGAAGCTTTCTTT
J gene: TRBJ1-1
V gene: TRBV6-5
clone size: -
D gene: -

CDR3 protein: CATSRDRQGETQYF
CDR3 DNA: TGTGCCACCAGCAGAGATCGGCAGGGGGAGACCCAGTACTTC
J gene: TRBJ2-5
V gene: TRBV15
clone size: many
D gene: -

CDR3 protein: CASSFLPRAGGGADTQYF
CDR3 DNA: TGTGCCAGCAGCTTTTTACCCAGAGCGGGAGGCGGGGCAGATACGCAGTATTTT
J gene: TRBJ2-3
V gene: TRBV7-2
clone size: once
D gene: TRBD2

CDR3 protein: CASSQDEGGLNSPLHF
CDR3 DNA: TGCGCCAGCAGCCAAGATGAAGGGGGCCTAAATTCACCCCTCCACTTT
J gene: TRBJ1-6
V gene: TRBV4-1
clone size: -
D gene: TRBD1

CDR3 protein: CASSVGGGRTGELFF
CDR3 DNA: TGTGCCAGCAGCGTAGGGGGCGGGAGAACCGGGGAGCTGTTTTTT
J gene: TRBJ2-2
V gene: TRBV9
clone size: -
D gene: TRBD2

CDR3 protein: CASRKTGGADTQYF
CDR3 DNA: TGTGCCAGCAGGAAGACAGGGGGCGCAGATACGCAGTATTTT
J gene: TRBJ2-3
V gene: TRBV2
clone size: -
D gene: TRBD1

CDR3 protein: CASSPTPETGYHQPQHF
CDR3 DNA: TGTGCCAGCAGTCCAACCCCCGAGACAGGGTATCATCAGCCCCAGCATTTT
J gene: TRBJ1-5
V gene: TRBV28
clone size: -
D gene: TRBD1

CDR3 protein: CATSREGLAGVVDTQYF
CDR3 DNA: TGTGCCACCAGCAGAGAGGGACTAGCGGGAGTCGTGGATACGCAGTATTTT
J gene: TRBJ2-3
V gene: TRBV15
clone size: -
D gene: TRBD2

CDR3 protein: CAISRDRGYEQYF
CDR3 DNA: TGTGCCATCAGCCGGGACAGGGGCTACGAGCAGTACTTC
J gene: TRBJ2-7
V gene: TRBV10-3
clone size: -
D gene: TRBD1

CDR3 protein: CASSVGHSYEQYF
CDR3 DNA: TGTGCCAGCAGCGTGGGACACTCCTACGAGCAGTACTTC
J gene: TRBJ2-7
V gene: TRBV6-5
clone size: -
D gene: -

CDR3 protein: CASSGSGGLHF
CDR3 DNA: TGTGCCAGCAGCGGCAGCGGGGGCCTCCACTTT
J gene: TRBJ1-6
V gene: TRBV7-9
clone size: few
D gene: -

CDR3 protein: CASSLIPREAQYF
CDR3 DNA: TGTGCCAGCAGCTTAATCCCTCGTGAGGCGCAGTATTTT
J gene: TRBJ2-3
V gene: TRBV7-9
clone size: -
D gene: -

CDR3 protein: CASSLLAGAGSPLHF
CDR3 DNA: TGTGCCAGCAGTTTGTTGGCGGGGGCGGGCTCACCCCTCCACTTT
J gene: TRBJ1-6
V gene: TRBV28
clone size: -
D gene: -

CDR3 protein: CASSAGTGVSGYTF
CDR3 DNA: TGTGCCAGCAGCGCCGGGACAGGGGTTAGTGGCTACACCTTC
J gene: TRBJ1-2
V gene: TRBV6-4
clone size: once
D gene: TRBD1

CDR3 protein: CASSLRSDAQGLAVTPYEQYF
CDR3 DNA: TGTGCCAGCAGCTTACGCTCCGATGCCCAGGGACTAGCGGTTACCCCCTACGAGCAGTACTTC
J gene: TRBJ2-7
V gene: TRBV7-8
clone size: -
D gene: TRBD2

CDR3 protein: CASSKDSASEQYF
CDR3 DNA: TGTGCCAGCAGCAAAGACTCGGCTAGCGAGCAGTACTTC
J gene: TRBJ2-7
V gene: TRBV11-2
clone size: few
D gene: -

CDR3 protein: CASSKGLAGWTEQFF
CDR3 DNA: TGTGCCAGCAGCAAGGGACTAGCGGGATGGACTGAGCAGTTCTTC
J gene: TRBJ2-1
V gene: TRBV28
clone size: -
D gene: TRBD2

CDR3 protein: CASSFKRSQHF
CDR3 DNA: TGTGCCAGCAGCTTTAAACGGTCCCAGCATTTT
J gene: TRBJ1-5
V gene: TRBV28
clone size: -
D gene: -

CDR3 protein: CASSSQGEWADTQYF
CDR3 DNA: TGTGCCAGCAGCTCACAGGGGGAGTGGGCAGATACGCAGTATTTT
J gene: TRBJ2-3
V gene: TRBV7-9
clone size: -
D gene: TRBD1

CDR3 protein: CASSLLSRRPNQPQHF
CDR3 DNA: TGTGCCAGCAGCCTCCTTTCGCGGCGGCCCAATCAGCCCCAGCATTTT
J gene: TRBJ1-5
V gene: TRBV5-6
clone size: few
D gene: -

CDR3 protein: CASRRTLFSGVSSYEQYF
CDR3 DNA: TGTGCAAGTCGCCGAACGCTTTTTAGCGGGGTTAGCTCCTACGAGCAGTACTTC
J gene: TRBJ2-7
V gene: TRBV12-2
clone size: -
D gene: -

CDR3 protein: CSVEGRTGELFF
CDR3 DNA: TGCAGCGTTGAAGGGCGGACCGGGGAGCTGTTTTTT
J gene: TRBJ2-2
V gene: TRBV29-1
clone size: few
D gene: -

CDR3 protein: CASSTREGPYEQYF
CDR3 DNA: TGCGCCAGCAGCACGCGGGAGGGCCCCTACGAGCAGTACTTC
J gene: TRBJ2-7
V gene: TRBV4-1
clone size: -
D gene: TRBD2

CDR3 protein: CASSGIRIGTAWGTEAFF
CDR3 DNA: TGTGCCAGCAGTGGGATTCGAATAGGGACAGCCTGGGGCACTGAAGCTTTCTTT
J gene: TRBJ1-1
V gene: TRBV6-1
clone size: -
D gene: TRBD1

CDR3 protein: CAIGQGAIEQYF
CDR3 DNA: TGTGCCATAGGACAGGGGGCAATCGAGCAGTACTTC
J gene: TRBJ2-7
V gene: TRBV2
clone size: -
D gene: TRBD1

CDR3 protein: CASSPPGQGHGETQYF
CDR3 DNA: TGTGCCAGCTCACCCCCGGGACAGGGCCATGGAGAGACCCAGTACTTC
J gene: TRBJ2-5
V gene: TRBV18
clone size: once
D gene: TRBD1

CDR3 protein: CASSPGTTYEQYF
CDR3 DNA: TGTGCCAGCAGCCCCGGGACAACCTACGAGCAGTACTTC
J gene: TRBJ2-7
V gene: TRBV6-5
clone size: -
D gene: -

CDR3 protein: CASWTGQTYEKLFF
CDR3 DNA: TGTGCCAGCTGGACAGGCCAAACTTATGAAAAACTGTTTTTT
J gene: TRBJ1-4
V gene: TRBV28
clone size: -
D gene: TRBD1

CDR3 protein: CAKTRASGYQETQYF
CDR3 DNA: TGCGCCAAGACTCGGGCTAGCGGATACCAAGAGACCCAGTACTTC
J gene: TRBJ2-5
V gene: TRBV10-2
clone size: -
D gene: TRBD2

CDR3 protein: CASSLAPDSGIEQFF
CDR3 DNA: TGTGCCAGCAGCTTAGCGCCGGATAGCGGGATAGAGCAGTTCTTC
J gene: TRBJ2-1
V gene: TRBV7-8
clone size: -
D gene: TRBD2

CDR3 protein: CASSRTSGAYVEQYF
CDR3 DNA: TGTGCCAGCAGTAGGACTAGCGGTGCGTACGTGGAGCAGTACTTC
J gene: TRBJ2-7
V gene: TRBV6-6
clone size: -
D gene: TRBD2

CDR3 protein: CASSFETSRDEQYF
CDR3 DNA: TGTGCCAGCAGCTTTGAGACCAGCAGGGACGAGCAGTACTTC
J gene: TRBJ2-7
V gene: TRBV5-5
clone size: -
D gene: -

CDR3 protein: CASSRPDSSYEQYF
CDR3 DNA: TGCGCCAGCAGCAGACCGGACAGTTCCTACGAGCAGTACTTC
J gene: TRBJ2-7
V gene: TRBV5-1
clone size: -
D gene: -

CDR3 protein: CASSLYWGDNIQYF
CDR3 DNA: TGTGCCAGCAGCTTATATTGGGGGGATAACATTCAGTACTTC
J gene: TRBJ2-4
V gene: TRBV7-2
clone size: -
D gene: -